This T cell receptor (beta chain) was recovered during a study of tissue T cells after allogeneic stem cell transplantation. Regarding the study as a whole: Few T cell clones were shared across patients, but motif clusters showed tissue-specific shared signatures. Anatomically similar tissues had similar TCR repertoires within each patient.

Points on this clone: Its antigen is as yet unknown. Gene names are the mouse ones. The read halts 1 residue ahead of the CDR3 end, with the missing end drawn from the germline J gene.

V lost 4 bases and J 0 bases, leaving 4 bases between the germline ends. The germline V gene encodes CDR1 LGHDT and CDR2 YNNKQL (reference sequence). This CDR3 region has 13 residues. The protocol was immunoSEQ multiplex PCR, while the TCRdb copy is restricted to in-frame clones and leaves out a portion. The sample gives roughly 20,000 clones, more than 65% of which show up once; 0.35% to 0.45% is in the top ten. This chain links TRBV4 with TRBJ1-3; D unresolved. The sample comprised blood. The sequence came from a female BALB/c mouse in good health. The strain bears MHC haplotype H2-d. The covered CDR3 bases are TGTGCCAGCAGCTGGAATTCTGGAAATACGCTCTAT. It encodes CASSWNSGNTLY. The complete CDR3 reads CASSWNSGNTLYF.